The rows below give T cell receptor beta chains drawn from one sample of a study of PD-L1 blockade in urothelial cancer. Repertoires were generated with immunoSEQ multiplex PCR, while TCRdb's copy carries only in-frame clones and drops some. This repertoire shows tens of thousands of clones, 75% to 90% found once; its top ten account for under 25%. Sequenced here: PBMCs, sampled around atezolizumab (anti-PD-L1) treatment. The receptors were gathered from a man between 60 and 75 years old with urothelial cancer. Both conserved end residues are part of each CDR3. The D gene is left open where the match is weak. The size of a clone is reported for some rows only, either as once, few or many, or as a class for expanded clones.

j_gene | v_gene | abundance | d_gene | CDR3aa | CDR3nt
TRBJ2-2 | TRBV5-4 | . | . | CASSPSDRNTGELFF | TGTGCCAGCAGCCCTTCGGACAGGAACACCGGGGAGCTGTTTTTT
TRBJ2-7 | TRBV5-1 | . | . | CASSLEYSYEQYF | TGCGCCAGCAGCTTGGAGTACAGCTACGAGCAGTACTTC
TRBJ2-3 | TRBV5-1 | . | TRBD2 | CASSFAGTTRTDTQYF | TGCGCCAGCAGCTTCGCCGGGACTACACGCACAGATACGCAGTATTTT
TRBJ1-2 | TRBV9 | . | . | CASSVRPGYYGYTF | TGTGCCAGCAGCGTACGTCCCGGGTACTATGGCTACACCTTC
TRBJ1-5 | TRBV15 | few | . | CATSRDRTYPNQPQHF | TGTGCCACCAGCAGAGATAGGACATATCCCAATCAGCCCCAGCATTTT
TRBJ2-7 | TRBV2 | . | . | CASSAGQEAYEQYF | TGTGCCAGCAGTGCCGGACAAGAGGCCTACGAGCAGTACTTC
TRBJ2-3 | TRBV10-3 | . | TRBD1 | CAISDSDRGGDTQYF | TGTGCCATCAGTGACTCAGACAGGGGGGGGGATACGCAGTATTTT
TRBJ2-7 | TRBV7-9 | . | TRBD1 | CASSLWGDRDYEQYF | TGTGCCAGCAGCTTATGGGGGGACAGGGACTACGAGCAGTACTTC
TRBJ1-2 | TRBV15 | . | . | CATSRGRGANYGYTF | TGTGCCACCAGCAGAGGGCGAGGAGCTAACTATGGCTACACCTTC
TRBJ2-1 | TRBV5-6 | . | TRBD2 | CASSTGLAGIYNEQFF | TGTGCCAGCAGCACGGGACTAGCGGGTATCTACAATGAGCAGTTCTTC
TRBJ2-7 | TRBV5-4 | . | . | CASSLQGRAYEQYF | TGTGCCAGCAGCTTGCAGGGGCGGGCCTACGAGCAGTACTTC
TRBJ2-2 | TRBV11-2 | . | TRBD1 | CASGPRQGNTGELFF | TGTGCCAGCGGCCCTCGACAGGGGAACACCGGGGAGCTGTTTTTT
TRBJ2-3 | TRBV4-1 | . | TRBD2 | CASSLKRGASGSGTDTQYF | TGCGCCAGCAGCCTCAAGAGGGGGGCTAGCGGGAGTGGGACAGATACGCAGTATTTT
TRBJ2-7 | TRBV6-1 | few | TRBD1 | CASSEAGTGGYEQYF | TGTGCCAGCAGTGAAGCGGGGACAGGGGGCTACGAGCAGTACTTC
TRBJ2-5 | TRBV7-2 | . | TRBD2 | CASSQGLAGGQETQYF | TGTGCCAGCAGCCAAGGACTAGCGGGAGGACAAGAGACCCAGTACTTC
TRBJ2-2 | TRBV5-4 | . | TRBD2 | CASSLGLAGGTNTGELFF | TGTGCCAGCAGCTTGGGACTAGCGGGGGGTACGAACACCGGGGAGCTGTTTTTT
TRBJ1-1 | TRBV12-5 | . | . | CASGSGRLNTEAFF | TGTGCTAGTGGTTCCGGCAGGTTGAACACTGAAGCTTTCTTT
TRBJ2-7 | TRBV6-5 | . | TRBD1 | CASSTDRGIYEQYF | TGTGCCAGCAGCACTGACAGGGGGATCTACGAGCAGTACTTC
TRBJ2-7 | TRBV5-1 | . | . | CASSLGWGDEQYF | TGCGCCAGCAGCTTGGGATGGGGGGACGAGCAGTACTTC
TRBJ1-5 | TRBV5-1 | . | . | CASSLGEASGNQPQHF | TGCGCCAGCAGCTTGGGGGAGGCAAGTGGCAATCAGCCCCAGCATTTT
TRBJ2-7 | TRBV18 | once | . | CASSPSLGGGFNEQYF | TGTGCCAGCTCACCGTCCCTGGGGGGAGGATTTAACGAGCAGTACTTC
TRBJ2-5 | TRBV5-1 | . | . | CASTLGGAGETQYF | TGCGCCAGCACCCTGGGGGGGGCTGGGGAGACCCAGTACTTC
TRBJ2-4 | TRBV6-4 | once | . | CASSDTGWIQYF | TGTGCCAGCAGTGATACGGGGTGGATTCAGTACTTC
TRBJ1-5 | TRBV18 | . | . | CASSTTDPPQHF | TGTGCCAGCTCAACAACCGATCCTCCCCAGCATTTT
TRBJ2-6 | TRBV7-6 | . | . | CASSLRTGPGGSGANVLTF | TGTGCCAGCAGCTTAAGGACCGGTCCAGGGGGGTCTGGGGCCAACGTCCTGACTTTC
TRBJ2-7 | TRBV29-1 | . | . | CSVSPSGVYYEQYF | TGCAGCGTTTCACCGTCCGGGGTTTACTACGAGCAGTACTTC
TRBJ2-7 | TRBV7-9 | few | . | CASSLTGGPLDEQYF | TGTGCCAGCAGCTTAACGGGGGGCCCTCTGGACGAGCAGTACTTC
TRBJ1-1 | TRBV19 | . | . | CASSIGAGAKAFF | TGTGCCAGTAGTATAGGAGCAGGGGCAAAAGCTTTCTTT
TRBJ2-1 | TRBV6-4 | . | TRBD1 | CASSRDSHNEQFF | TGTGCCAGCAGCCGGGACAGCCACAATGAGCAGTTCTTC
TRBJ2-2 | TRBV10-2 | . | . | CASSETRYTGELFF | TGCGCCAGCAGCGAGACTAGATACACCGGGGAGCTGTTTTTT
TRBJ2-7 | TRBV2 | few | . | CASRQGRSYEQYF | TGTGCCAGCAGGCAGGGTCGCTCCTACGAGCAGTACTTC
TRBJ1-2 | TRBV7-2 | . | . | CASSLSAGYGYTF | TGTGCCAGCAGCTTATCGGCGGGCTATGGCTACACCTTC
TRBJ2-1 | TRBV10-1 | . | TRBD2 | CASSELAGHNEQFF | TGCGCCAGCAGTGAGCTAGCGGGGCACAATGAGCAGTTCTTC
TRBJ2-5 | TRBV13 | . | TRBD2 | CASSLGGGATHKGTQYF | TGTGCCAGCAGCTTGGGGGGAGGGGCTACCCACAAAGGTACCCAGTACTTC
TRBJ1-2 | TRBV7-2 | . | . | CASSLIREGGYTF | TGTGCCAGCAGCTTAATCCGGGAAGGGGGCTACACCTTC
TRBJ1-2 | TRBV5-6 | . | TRBD1 | CASSFGLSSRGSSGYTF | TGTGCCAGCAGCTTCGGTCTCTCATCCAGGGGGAGCTCTGGCTACACCTTC
TRBJ2-3 | TRBV9 | . | TRBD2 | CASSVRLAGGSTDTQYF | TGTGCCAGCAGCGTACGGCTAGCGGGGGGTAGCACAGATACGCAGTATTTT
TRBJ2-1 | TRBV5-1 | . | . | CASSLGGGVQYNEQFF | TGCGCCAGCAGCCTTGGAGGGGGGGTTCAATACAATGAGCAGTTCTTC
TRBJ1-2 | TRBV6-5 | . | . | CASSSGTNNNYGYTF | TGTGCCAGCAGTTCCGGGACAAATAATAACTATGGCTACACCTTC
TRBJ2-7 | TRBV7-9 | once | TRBD1 | CASSSPRDRGPGGSYEQYF | TGTGCCAGCAGTTCCCCCCGGGACAGGGGACCCGGGGGCTCCTACGAGCAGTACTTC
TRBJ1-4 | TRBV7-3 | . | . | CASSLYGQFGEKLFF | TGTGCCAGCAGCTTATATGGACAGTTTGGTGAAAAACTGTTTTTT
TRBJ1-1 | TRBV6-5 | . | . | CASSARNTEAFF | TGTGCCAGCAGTGCGAGGAACACTGAAGCTTTCTTT
TRBJ1-3 | TRBV28 | large | . | CASSSEVAGNTIYF | TGTGCCAGCAGTTCTGAGGTCGCTGGAAACACCATATATTTT
TRBJ2-1 | TRBV2 | . | TRBD1 | CASSEDRVFGDEQFF | TGTGCCAGCAGCGAGGACAGGGTCTTTGGCGATGAGCAGTTCTTC
TRBJ1-2 | TRBV29-1 | . | . | CSVGPRAANYGYTF | TGCAGCGTTGGGCCCAGGGCAGCTAACTATGGCTACACCTTC
TRBJ1-5 | TRBV4-3 | . | . | CASSQDSGLPQHF | TGCGCCAGCAGCCAAGACTCAGGGTTGCCCCAGCATTTT
TRBJ1-4 | TRBV19 | . | . | CASKPPGRTNEKLFF | TGTGCCAGTAAACCGCCAGGGAGGACTAATGAAAAACTGTTTTTT
TRBJ2-2 | TRBV6-4 | . | . | CASSDSGEGSGELFF | TGTGCCAGCAGTGACTCCGGGGAAGGGTCCGGGGAGCTGTTTTTT
TRBJ2-1 | TRBV5-6 | . | . | CASSIGQKQFF | TGTGCCAGCAGCATAGGACAGAAGCAGTTCTTC
TRBJ1-5 | TRBV28 | few | TRBD1 | CASSLWTGVYQPQHF | TGTGCCAGCAGTCTGTGGACAGGGGTGTATCAGCCCCAGCATTTT
TRBJ2-1 | TRBV9 | . | . | CASSAWGGAASYNEQFF | TGTGCCAGCAGCGCATGGGGCGGGGCTGCATCTTACAATGAGCAGTTCTTC
TRBJ1-1 | TRBV5-1 | . | . | CASSLGAVGGNTEAFF | TGCGCCAGCAGCTTGGGGGCAGTGGGGGGGAACACTGAAGCTTTCTTT
TRBJ2-7 | TRBV9 | . | TRBD1 | CASSVELGQGPYEQYF | TGTGCCAGCAGCGTAGAGTTGGGACAGGGGCCCTACGAGCAGTACTTC